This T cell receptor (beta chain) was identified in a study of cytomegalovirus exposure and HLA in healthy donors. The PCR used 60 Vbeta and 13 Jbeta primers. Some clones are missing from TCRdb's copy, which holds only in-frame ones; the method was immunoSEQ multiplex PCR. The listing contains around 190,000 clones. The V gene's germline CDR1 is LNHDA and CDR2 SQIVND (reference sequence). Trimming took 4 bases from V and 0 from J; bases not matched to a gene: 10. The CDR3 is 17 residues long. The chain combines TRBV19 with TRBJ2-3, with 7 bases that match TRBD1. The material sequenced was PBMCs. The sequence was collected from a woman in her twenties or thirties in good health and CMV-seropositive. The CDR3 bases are TGTGCCAGTAGTAGGCCTACAGGGGTTTCTAGCACAGATACGCAGTATTTT. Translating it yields CASSRPTGVSSTDTQYF.